What follows are 17 T cell receptor beta chains derived from one specimen sequenced in a study of shared clonotypes between healthy human individuals (dated by TCRdb to the early 2020s). Library creation used the immunoSEQ multiplex PCR assay. TCRdb mirrors the immuneACCESS table, restricted to in-frame sequences. Some clones are absent from its copies; in checked studies, under half trace to an unresolved V gene, and the reason for the others is unknown. The table for this sample lists approximately 980,000 clones; around three quarters of them were counted only once. Of the sample, around 1.5% falls within the top ten clones. The sequenced sample was memory CD4+ T cells sorted from blood. This sample's cell subset or site label indicates: CD45RA-negative fraction. The receptor set was obtained from a young man in good health.

The rearrangement links TRBV28 to TRBJ1-6, with TRBD1 identical over 8 bases. V was clipped by 1 base and J by 10 bases; unmatched bases: 9. Germline lookup yields CDR1 MDHEN and CDR2 SYDVKM. The CDR3 is 16 amino acids. The CDR3 DNA follows: TGTGCCAGCAGTTTATCGGCGGGACAGGAGGAATCACCCCTCCACTTT. Translating gives CASSLSAGQEESPLHF.

This clone was seen only a few times. The same CDR3 arises from other DNA sequences in this sample as well. The chain carries TRBV7-9 and TRBJ2-5, with 11 bases identical to TRBD1. This CDR3 spans 14 amino acids. V shed 5 bases, J shed 4 bases, and the junction held 3 bases outside the gene matches. Germline V CDR1 and CDR2: SEHNR, FQNEAQ (reference sequence). CDR3 nucleotide sequence: TGTGCCAGCAGCGCCGGGACAGGGGGAGAGACCCAGTACTTC. Its protein product is CASSAGTGGETQYF. Full variable domain (outside the CDR3, taken from reference TRBV7-9 and TRBJ2-5): DTGVSQNPRHKITKRGQNVTFRCDPISEHNRLYWYRQTLGQGPEFLTYFQNEAQLEKSRLLSDRFSAERPKGSFSTLEIQRTEQGDSAMYLCASSAGTGGETQYFGPGTRLLVL.

CDR3: CASSLNARGSREQYF. CDR3 DNA sequence: TGTGCCAGCAGCCTAAATGCTAGAGGGAGTCGCGAGCAGTACTTC. The genes are TRBV5-4 and TRBJ2-7, with D maybe TRBD2 (5 bases). Germline loops: CDR1 SGHNT, CDR2 YYREEE (reference sequence). The CDR3 covers 15 residues. V was pared by 4 bases and J by 6 bases, with 20 bases between.

This rearrangement joins TRBV28 to TRBJ2-7, with 8 bases identical to TRBD1. The trim removed 6 bases at V and 0 bases at J, leaving 4 bases unmatched. CDR3 length: 14 amino acids. The germline CDR1 and CDR2 sequences are MDHEN and SYDVKM. CDR3 DNA: TGTGCCAGCAGCGGGACAGGAACCTCCTACGAGCAGTACTTC. This gives the protein CASSGTGTSYEQYF.

This clone was seen only once. The chain is built from TRBV6-4 and TRBJ1-1, with D perhaps TRBD1 (6 bases). V gave up 6 bases and J gave up 4 bases, with 15 bases separating them. The germline CDR1 and CDR2 sequences are MRHNA and SNTAGT. This CDR3 region has 14 residues. The DNA of the CDR3 is TGTGCCAGCAGCCCATCCGGGGGGCTCACTGAAGCTTTCTTT. Translation gives CASSPSGGLTEAFF.

The rearrangement links TRBV7-9 to TRBJ2-7; a weak D match, TRBD2 (5 bases). Germline CDR1 SEHNR, CDR2 FQNEAQ (reference sequence). The CDR3 sequence is 14 residues long. V shed 2 bases and J shed 5 bases, with 13 bases lying between them. This CDR3 is CASSLSPGLHEQYF. The CDR3 coding sequence is TGTGCCAGCAGCTTAAGTCCGGGGTTACACGAGCAGTACTTC.

The chain combines TRBV10-3 with TRBJ2-3; TRBD2 matches at 9 bases. CDR1 and CDR2 from the germline V gene are ENHRY and SYGVKD. This CDR3 region has 16 residues. V lost 2 bases and J lost 1; bases outside the gene matches: 4. The CDR3 protein is CAISEMVAGGTDTQYF. As DNA, the CDR3 is TGTGCCATCAGTGAGATGGTAGCGGGGGGCACAGATACGCAGTATTTT.

This rearrangement joins TRBV5-4 to TRBJ1-1; perhaps TRBD1 as D (6 bases). CDR1 and CDR2 (germline): SGHNT, YYREEE (reference sequence). Between the trimmed V and J ends, which lost 0 bases and 7 bases, there was a span of 13 bases. CDR3 length equals 14 residues. For the CDR3, the DNA is TGTGCCAGCAGCTTGGCCGACAGGAATCATGAAGCTTTCTTT. Amino acids: CASSLADRNHEAFF.

The J gene is TRBJ1-6, the V gene TRBV5-1; D gene uncertain. The CDR3 extends over 15 amino acids. V was pared by 4 bases and J by 8 bases, with 16 bases between. Germline CDR1 and CDR2: SGHRS and YFSETQ. CDR3 protein: CASSPRTSPDSPLHF. The CDR3 region has the DNA TGCGCCAGCAGCCCCCGGACCTCCCCGGATTCACCCCTCCACTTT.

To note about this clone: This sample also contains other DNA sequences that code for the same CDR3. The rearrangement uses TRBV5-6 and TRBJ2-7, with D possibly being TRBD2 (6 bases). There are 13 residues in the CDR3. V lost 4 bases and J lost 3, with 11 bases in between. CDR1 SGHDT and CDR2 YYEEEE come from the germline V gene. The DNA of the CDR3 is TGTGCCAGCAGCCTGGGGGGAGTCTACGAGCAGTACTTC. Its translation: CASSLGGVYEQYF.

For this clone: This specimen includes other DNA sequences encoding the same CDR3. J is TRBJ1-2 and V is TRBV7-2; 8 bases are a match to TRBD1. V dropped 6 bases and J dropped 4; count of bases not matched to a gene: 7. The CDR3 has 14 residues. Germline CDR1 reads SGHTA; CDR2 reads FQGNSA. The CDR3 loop is CASSLDRGPYGYTF. The CDR3 nucleotides read TGTGCCAGCAGTCTAGACAGGGGTCCCTATGGCTACACCTTC.

The V gene is TRBV5-1, the J gene TRBJ2-6; TRBD1 aligns across 10 bases. The V and J ends lost 0 bases and 0 bases, in that order; junction bases with no gene match: 3. This CDR3 has 18 amino acids. Germline V gene lookup returns CDR1 SGHRS and CDR2 YFSETQ. CDR3 amino acids: CASSLAGTGASGANVLTF. Here the CDR3 DNA reads TGCGCCAGCAGCTTGGCCGGGACAGGGGCCTCTGGGGCCAACGTCCTGACTTTC.

The V gene is TRBV29-1, the J gene TRBJ2-3; D possibly corresponds to TRBD1 (6 bases). In germline, CDR1 is SQVTM, CDR2 ANQGSEA. V lost 7 bases and J lost 3, with 11 bases in between. This CDR3 comprises 12 residues. CDR3 loop: CSANTGTDTQYF. The DNA for the CDR3 is TGCAGCGCCAACACAGGGACAGATACGCAGTATTTT.

The CDR3 is CASSYFGGAYEQYF. In DNA, the CDR3 is TGTGCCAGCAGTTATTTCGGGGGTGCCTACGAGCAGTACTTC. The chain is built from TRBV6-6 and TRBJ2-7, with D perhaps matching TRBD2 (6 bases). The germline V gene has CDR1 MNHNY and CDR2 SVGAGI (reference sequence). V shed 3 bases and J shed 2 bases, with 11 bases lying between them. The CDR3 consists of 14 residues.

This clone occurred once. The rearrangement joins TRBV19 to TRBJ2-2, with 9 bases that match TRBD1. Germline V CDR1 and CDR2: LNHDA, SQIVND (reference sequence). The V and J ends lost 4 bases and 3 bases, in that order; junction bases with no gene match: 3. This CDR3 has 15 amino acids. CDR3 nucleotides: TGTGCCAGTAGTAAGGGACAGGGCTACACCGGGGAGCTGTTTTTT. Translation gives CASSKGQGYTGELFF. Supplemented by reference TRBV19 and TRBJ2-2, the full variable domain reads DGGITQSPKYLFRKEGQNVTLSCEQNLNHDAMYWYRQDPGQGLRLIYYSQIVNDFQKGDIAEGYSVSREKKESFPLTVTSAQKNPTAFYLCASSKGQGYTGELFFGEGSRLTVL.

This chain uses TRBV6-4 with TRBJ2-1; tentatively, D is TRBD2 (5 bases). The CDR3 runs 14 residues. Trimming removed 2 bases at V and 8 bases at J, with 13 bases between. CDR1 and CDR2 from the germline V gene are MRHNA and SNTAGT. The chain's CDR3 is CASSDGSSLHEQFF. The CDR3 nucleotides are TGTGCCAGCAGTGACGGGAGTAGCTTGCATGAGCAGTTCTTC.

Points on this clone: Other DNA sequences of this sample code for an identical CDR3. The genes are TRBV5-1 and TRBJ2-3, with D possibly TRBD2 on 6 matching bases. This CDR3 has 14 residues. V dropped 3 bases and J dropped 0 bases, with 8 bases sitting between them. CDR1 and CDR2 from the germline V gene are SGHRS and YFSETQ. Written as DNA, the CDR3 is TGCGCCAGCAGCTCAGGGACTAGCACAGATACGCAGTATTTT. Its translation: CASSSGTSTDTQYF.